These 7 T cell receptor beta chains were all obtained from the same sample, sequenced in a study of T cells in Graves' hyperthyroidism and ophthalmopathy (dated by TCRdb to about 2019). The library was made by multiplex PCR. Sequenced using an Illumina HiSeq 2000. The TCR beta CDR3 regions were amplified from RNA transcripts. The first round of RT-PCR for the TCR CDR3 was performed with the HTBI primer set and the Qiagen OneStep RT-PCR kit. TCRdb ran its own pipeline on the public reads, namely fastp trimming at Q25 and MiXCR clone calling, and kept in-frame beta chains. CDR3 protein sequences are deduplicated, and each keeps its most common genes and DNA. The sample table contains roughly 740,000 distinct CDR3 sequences; only one count was recorded for approximately 16% of them. The ten biggest clones cover around 8.1% of the sample. The sequencing input was blood. These receptors originate from a man younger than 30 with Graves' hyperthyroidism.

This clonotype has a handful of counts. V and J are TRBV5-1 and TRBJ2-7, with D unclear. This CDR3 comprises 17 residues. Germline V gives CDR1 SGHRS, CDR2 YFSETQ. The V end lost 4 bases, the J end lost 2 bases, and 22 bases lay between the germline ends. The CDR3 DNA reads as TGCGCCAGCAGCCCCGAAGGACGCAGGATGCGTACCTACGAGCAGTACTTC. Its translation is CASSPEGRRMRTYEQYF.

Many counts were recorded for this clonotype. CDR3: CASSEVGVYGYTF. The DNA for the CDR3 is TGTGCCAGCAGTGAAGTCGGAGTCTATGGCTACACCTTC. This chain links TRBV2 with TRBJ1-2; D not resolved. The V gene lost 1 base and the J gene lost 4 bases, with 7 bases spanning the gap. From germline, CDR1 is SNHLY and CDR2 FYNNEI. This CDR3 spans 13 amino acids.

The rearrangement joins TRBV12-3 or TRBV12-4 to TRBJ2-1; TRBD1 might be the D (6 bases). This CDR3 region has 14 residues. Trimming stripped 4 bases from V and 7 bases from J, with 14 bases between. CDR3 sequence: CASSSRDIANEQFF. CDR3 sequence (DNA): TGTGCCAGCAGTTCTCGGGACATAGCGAATGAGCAGTTCTTC.

The table lists this clonotype with many counts. V usage is TRBV12-3 or TRBV12-4 and J usage is TRBJ2-3, with D possibly matching TRBD1 (6 bases). Trimming took off 3 bases at V and 7 bases at J, with 8 bases between the two ends. The CDR3 has 12 amino acids. DNA for the CDR3: TGTGCCAGCAGTTTTGGGGGCTATACGCAGTATTTT. It codes for CASSFGGYTQYF.

In this sample, this clonotype turned up many times. The gene calls are TRBV6-1 and TRBJ2-5; 7 nucleotides line up with TRBD2. With 5 bases clipped from V and 5 bases from J, the junction kept 5 bases outside the gene matches. The CDR3 sequence is 13 residues long. Germline CDR1 is MNHNS and CDR2 is SASEGT. The CDR3 sequence is CASSSPGGETQYF. CDR3 sequence (DNA): TGTGCCAGCAGTTCCCCCGGGGGGGAGACCCAGTACTTC.

The gene calls are TRBV30 and TRBJ2-7, with 7 bases fitting TRBD2. The CDR3 extends over 14 amino acids. Germline V gene data show CDR1 as GTSNPN and CDR2 as SVGIG (reference sequence). Unmatched junction bases numbered 4, after V lost 0 bases and J lost 2 bases. CDR3 region: CAWSVASGAYEQYF. Here the CDR3 DNA reads TGTGCCTGGAGTGTGGCTAGCGGAGCCTACGAGCAGTACTTC.

Comments on this clonotype: This clone may be a read error of a much larger clone one base away. The chain is built from TRBV6-2 or TRBV6-3 and TRBJ2-7, with 9 bases that match TRBD2. This CDR3 region has 14 residues. The J segment lost 7 bases and the V segment lost 5 bases, leaving 9 bases of the junction unmatched. Germline CDR1 is MNHEY and CDR2 is SVGEGT. CDR3: CASSPGTSNQEQYF. As DNA, the CDR3 is TGTGCCAGCAGTCCCGGGACTAGCAACCAAGAGCAGTACTTC.